The 2 T cell receptor beta chains below were found in one sample sequenced in a study of T cells in Graves' hyperthyroidism and ophthalmopathy. The source material, RNA transcripts, was used to amplify TCR beta CDR3 regions. RT-PCR in the first round (using the HTBI primer set) targeted the TCR CDR3. MiXCR, run by TCRdb on the multiplex PCR reads, gives a single entry per CDR3 protein. Of approximately 620,000 distinct CDR3 sequences listed, about 16% are singletons. Sequencing was carried out using blood. The receptors here all came from a woman aged 40 to 50 with Graves' ophthalmopathy.

About this clonotype: It may be a read error: a sequence one base away is much more abundant. The rearrangement joins TRBV5-6 to TRBJ2-1; tentatively, D is TRBD2 (5 bases). Germline V gene lookup returns CDR1 SGHDT and CDR2 YYEEEE. V was pared by 1 base and J by 2 bases, with 10 bases between. The CDR3 extends over 15 amino acids. The CDR3 DNA follows: TGTGCCAGCAGCTTGCGAGGGTACCCCTACAATGAGCAGTTCTTC. It translates to CASSLRGYPYNEQFF.

This clonotype was seen many times. The chain couples TRBV2 to TRBJ1-5, with D maybe TRBD1 (5 bases). Germline V gene lookup returns CDR1 SNHLY and CDR2 FYNNEI. The V end was cut by 6 bases, the J end by 4 bases, with 16 bases between. CDR3 length: 15 amino acids. CDR3 loop: CASRLTASPNQPQHF. CDR3 coding DNA: TGTGCCAGCAGATTGACAGCTTCCCCTAATCAGCCCCAGCATTTT.